This T cell receptor (beta chain) was identified during a study of post-analysis software for immune sequencing data. Across the whole study: The patients showed relapsing-remitting, secondary progressive and progressive-relapsing multiple sclerosis courses.

Germline CDR1 and CDR2: WNHNN and SYGVQD (reference sequence). This CDR3 region has 15 residues. Incorporated into the TCR beta cDNA libraries were unique molecular identifiers, which served to reduce PCR and sequencing biases. TCRdb processed the PCR reads anew with MiXCR; each CDR3 protein has one entry. The repertoire holds 750,000 to 900,000 distinct CDR3 sequences, more than 45% seen once, with approximately 4.4% in the top ten. Regarding the study as a whole: A significant reduction in normalized Chao1 diversity was observed in multiple sclerosis patients versus controls. About five TRBV segments were more frequent in patients than controls; TRBV5-6, TRBV5-1 and TRBV20-1 belonged to this group.

A note on this clonotype: Antigen unknown.

The sequence came from a girl under 18 with multiple sclerosis. Input material: blood. The chain recombines TRBV10-1 with TRBJ2-7; D may be TRBD1 or TRBD2 (5 bases each). The end of the DNA fits TRBJ2-5 better, so the J call may be wrong. The CDR3 loop is CASSEEASGSETQYF. CDR3 nucleotide sequence: TGCGCCAGCAGTGAGGAAGCGTCAGGGAGTGAGACCCAGTACTTC.